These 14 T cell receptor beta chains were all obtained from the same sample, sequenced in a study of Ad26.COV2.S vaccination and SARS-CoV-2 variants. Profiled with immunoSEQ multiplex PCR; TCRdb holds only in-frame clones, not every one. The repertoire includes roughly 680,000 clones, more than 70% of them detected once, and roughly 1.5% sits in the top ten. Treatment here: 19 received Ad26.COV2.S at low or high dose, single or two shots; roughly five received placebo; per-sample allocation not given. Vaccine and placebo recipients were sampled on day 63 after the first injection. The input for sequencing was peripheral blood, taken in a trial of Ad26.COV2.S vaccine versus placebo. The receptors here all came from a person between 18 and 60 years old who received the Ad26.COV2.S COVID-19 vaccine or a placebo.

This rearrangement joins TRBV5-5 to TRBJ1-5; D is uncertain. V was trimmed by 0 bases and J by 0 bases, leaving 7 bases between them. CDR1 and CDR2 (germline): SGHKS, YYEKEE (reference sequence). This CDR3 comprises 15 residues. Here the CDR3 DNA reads TGTGCCAGCAGCTTGGGCGGGAATAGCAATCAGCCCCAGCATTTT. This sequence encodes CASSLGGNSNQPQHF.

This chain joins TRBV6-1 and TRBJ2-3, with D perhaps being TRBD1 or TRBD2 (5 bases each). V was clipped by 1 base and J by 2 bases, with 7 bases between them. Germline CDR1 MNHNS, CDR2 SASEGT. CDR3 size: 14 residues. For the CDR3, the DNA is TGTGCCAGCAGTGAAGGGGGGTACACAGATACGCAGTATTTT. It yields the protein CASSEGGYTDTQYF.

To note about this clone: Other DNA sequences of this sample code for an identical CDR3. CDR3 coding DNA: TGTGCCAGCAGCCAGGTGAGCTCTGGAAACACCATATATTTT. Amino acids: CASSQVSSGNTIYF. The chain links TRBV3-1 (or the pseudogene TRBV3-2) to TRBJ1-3; D not resolved. The germline V gene has CDR1 LGHDT and CDR2 YNNKEL (reference sequence). CDR3 size: 14 residues. V was trimmed by 3 bases and J by 0 bases, leaving 6 bases between them.

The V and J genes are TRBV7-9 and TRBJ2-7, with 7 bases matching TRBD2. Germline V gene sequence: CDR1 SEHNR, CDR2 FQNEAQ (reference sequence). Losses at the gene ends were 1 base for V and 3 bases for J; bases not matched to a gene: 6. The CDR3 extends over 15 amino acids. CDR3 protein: CASSLESGAVYEQYF. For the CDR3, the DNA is TGTGCCAGCAGCTTAGAAAGCGGGGCAGTCTACGAGCAGTACTTC.

CDR3 region: CASSYPSGPSTDTQYF. For the CDR3, the DNA is TGTGCCAGCAGTTACCCCTCCGGCCCGAGCACAGATACGCAGTATTTT. This chain joins TRBV6-2 or TRBV6-3 and TRBJ2-3; D gene ambiguous. Per the germline V gene, CDR1 is MNHEY and CDR2 is SVGEGT. With 2 bases removed from V and 0 bases from J, the gap between germline ends came to 12 bases. This CDR3 has 16 residues.

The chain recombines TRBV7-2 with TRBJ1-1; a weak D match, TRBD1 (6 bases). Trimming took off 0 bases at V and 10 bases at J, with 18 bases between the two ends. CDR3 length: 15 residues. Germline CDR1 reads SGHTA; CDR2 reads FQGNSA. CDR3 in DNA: TGTGCCAGCAGCTTAGCGGCGACAGGTTGGGTGGGAGCTTTCTTT. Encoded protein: CASSLAATGWVGAFF. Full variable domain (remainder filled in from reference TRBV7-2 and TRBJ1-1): GAGVSQSPSNKVTEKGKDVELRCDPISGHTALYWYRQSLGQGLEFLIYFQGNSAPDKSGLPSDRFSAERTGGSVSTLTIQRTQQEDSAVYLCASSLAATGWVGAFFGQGTRLTVV.

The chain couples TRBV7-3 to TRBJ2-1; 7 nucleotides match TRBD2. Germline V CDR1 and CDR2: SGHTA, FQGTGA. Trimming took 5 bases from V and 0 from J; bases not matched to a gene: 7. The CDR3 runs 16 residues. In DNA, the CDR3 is TGTGCCAGCAGCACGAGCGGGGCCAGCTCCTACAATGAGCAGTTCTTC. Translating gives CASSTSGASSYNEQFF.

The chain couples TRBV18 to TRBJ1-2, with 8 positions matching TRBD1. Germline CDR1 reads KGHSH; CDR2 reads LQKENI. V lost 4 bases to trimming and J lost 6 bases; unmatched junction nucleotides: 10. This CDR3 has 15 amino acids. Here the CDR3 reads CASSRAGQEGNGYTF. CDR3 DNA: TGTGCCAGCTCACGGGCGGGACAGGAGGGAAATGGCTACACCTTC.

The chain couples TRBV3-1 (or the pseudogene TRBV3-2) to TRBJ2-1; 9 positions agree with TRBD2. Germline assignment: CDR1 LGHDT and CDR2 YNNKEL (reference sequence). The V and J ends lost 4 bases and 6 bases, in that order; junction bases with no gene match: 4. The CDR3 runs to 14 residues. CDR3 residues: CASSPGTSSNEQFF. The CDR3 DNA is TGTGCCAGCAGCCCTGGGACTAGCTCCAATGAGCAGTTCTTC.

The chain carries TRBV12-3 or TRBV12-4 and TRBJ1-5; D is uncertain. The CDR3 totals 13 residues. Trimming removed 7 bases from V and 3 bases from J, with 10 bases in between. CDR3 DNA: TGTGCCAGCACCCGAAATGACAATCAGCCCCAGCATTTT. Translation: CASTRNDNQPQHF.

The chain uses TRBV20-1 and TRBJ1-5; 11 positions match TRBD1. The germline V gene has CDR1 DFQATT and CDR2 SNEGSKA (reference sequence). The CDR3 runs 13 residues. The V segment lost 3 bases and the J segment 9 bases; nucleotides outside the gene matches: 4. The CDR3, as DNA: TGCAGTGCTAGTCCGGGACAGGGGGGGCCCCAGCATTTT. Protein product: CSASPGQGGPQHF.

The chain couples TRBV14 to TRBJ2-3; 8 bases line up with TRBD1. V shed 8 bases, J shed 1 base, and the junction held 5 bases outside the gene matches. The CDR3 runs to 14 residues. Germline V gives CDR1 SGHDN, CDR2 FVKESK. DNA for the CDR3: TGTGCCAGCGCCAGGGGACAGGGCACAGATACGCAGTATTTT. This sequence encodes CASARGQGTDTQYF. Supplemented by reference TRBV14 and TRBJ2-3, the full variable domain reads EAGVTQFPSHSVIEKGQTVTLRCDPISGHDNLYWYRRVMGKEIKFLLHFVKESKQDESGMPNNRFLAERTGGTYSTLKVQPAELEDSGVYFCASARGQGTDTQYFGPGTRLTVL.

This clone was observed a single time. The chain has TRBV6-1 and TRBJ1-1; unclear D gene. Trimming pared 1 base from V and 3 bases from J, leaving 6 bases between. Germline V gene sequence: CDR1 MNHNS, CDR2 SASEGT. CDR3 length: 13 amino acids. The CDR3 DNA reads TGTGCCAGCAGTGAAGAGAGGGACACTGAAGCTTTCTTT. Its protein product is CASSEERDTEAFF.

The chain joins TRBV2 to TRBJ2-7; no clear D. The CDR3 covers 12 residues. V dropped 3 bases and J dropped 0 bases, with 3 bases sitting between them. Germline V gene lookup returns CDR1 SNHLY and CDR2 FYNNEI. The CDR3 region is CASSDISYEQYF. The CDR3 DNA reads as TGTGCCAGCAGTGACATCTCCTACGAGCAGTACTTC.